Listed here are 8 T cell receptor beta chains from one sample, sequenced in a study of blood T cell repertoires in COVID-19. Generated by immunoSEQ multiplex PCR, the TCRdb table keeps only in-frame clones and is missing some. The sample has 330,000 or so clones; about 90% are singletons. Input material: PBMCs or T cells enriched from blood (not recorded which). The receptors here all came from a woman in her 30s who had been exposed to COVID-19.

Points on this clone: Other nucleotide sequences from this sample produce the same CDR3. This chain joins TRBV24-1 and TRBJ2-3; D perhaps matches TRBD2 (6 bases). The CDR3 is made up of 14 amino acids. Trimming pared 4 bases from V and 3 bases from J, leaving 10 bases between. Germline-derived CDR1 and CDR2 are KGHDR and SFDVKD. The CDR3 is CATSDLGGTDTQYF. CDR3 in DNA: TGTGCCACCAGTGACCTCGGGGGTACAGATACGCAGTATTTT.

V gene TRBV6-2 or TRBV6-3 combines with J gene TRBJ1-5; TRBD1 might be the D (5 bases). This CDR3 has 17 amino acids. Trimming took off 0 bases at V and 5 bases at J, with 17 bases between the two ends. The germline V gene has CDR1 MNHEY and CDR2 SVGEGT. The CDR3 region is CASSYSIGGKRDQPQHF. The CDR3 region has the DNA TGTGCCAGCAGTTACTCGATCGGGGGAAAACGCGATCAGCCCCAGCATTTT.

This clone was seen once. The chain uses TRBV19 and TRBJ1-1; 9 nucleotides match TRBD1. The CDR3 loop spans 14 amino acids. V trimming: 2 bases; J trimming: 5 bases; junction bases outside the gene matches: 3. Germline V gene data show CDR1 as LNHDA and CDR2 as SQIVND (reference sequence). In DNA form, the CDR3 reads TGTGCCAGTAGTATAAACAGGGGGCGGACTGAAGCTTTCTTT. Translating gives CASSINRGRTEAFF.

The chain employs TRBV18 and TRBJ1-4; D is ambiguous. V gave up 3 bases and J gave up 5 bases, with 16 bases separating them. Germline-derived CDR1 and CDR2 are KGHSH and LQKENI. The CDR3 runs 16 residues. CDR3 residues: CASSPLRGGMNEKLFF. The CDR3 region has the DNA TGTGCCAGCTCACCCCTCAGAGGCGGGATGAATGAAAAACTGTTTTTT.

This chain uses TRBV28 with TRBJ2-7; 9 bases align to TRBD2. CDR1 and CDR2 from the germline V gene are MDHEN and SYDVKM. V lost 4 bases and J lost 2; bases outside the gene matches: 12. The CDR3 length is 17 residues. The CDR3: CASSSPPLAGLTYEQYF. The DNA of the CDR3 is TGTGCCAGCAGTTCGCCGCCTCTAGCGGGATTAACCTACGAGCAGTACTTC. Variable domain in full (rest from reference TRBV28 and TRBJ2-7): DVKVTQSSRYLVKRTGEKVFLECVQDMDHENMFWYRQDPGLGLRLIYFSYDVKMKEKGDIPEGYSVSREKKERFSLILESASTNQTSMYLCASSSPPLAGLTYEQYFGPGTRLTVT.

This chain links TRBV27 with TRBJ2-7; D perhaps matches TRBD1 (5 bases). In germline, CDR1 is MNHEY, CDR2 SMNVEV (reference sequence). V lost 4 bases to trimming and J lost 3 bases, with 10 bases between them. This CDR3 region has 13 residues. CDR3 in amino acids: CASSSRQLYEQYF. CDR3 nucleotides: TGTGCCAGCAGTTCAAGACAGCTCTACGAGCAGTACTTC.

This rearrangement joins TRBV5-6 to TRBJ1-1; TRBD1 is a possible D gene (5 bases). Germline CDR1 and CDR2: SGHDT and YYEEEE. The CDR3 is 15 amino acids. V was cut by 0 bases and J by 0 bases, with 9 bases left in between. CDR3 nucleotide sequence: TGTGCCAGCAGCTTGGGTATAGGGGTGAACACTGAAGCTTTCTTT. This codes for CASSLGIGVNTEAFF.

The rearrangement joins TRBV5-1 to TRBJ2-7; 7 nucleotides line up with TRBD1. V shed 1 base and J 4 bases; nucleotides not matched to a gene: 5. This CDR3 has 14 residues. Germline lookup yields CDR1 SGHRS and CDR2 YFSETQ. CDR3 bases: TGCGCCAGCAGCTTGTTGCAGGGACAGTACGAGCAGTACTTC. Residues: CASSLLQGQYEQYF.